The 6 T cell receptor beta chains presented below share a single source sample, sequenced in a study of CD8 T cells in Susac syndrome. Reverse transcription used about 0.45 to 1 ug RNA and random hexamers. TCRdb reprocessed the immunoSEQ multiplex PCR reads with MiXCR, giving one entry per CDR3 protein. The table includes roughly 80,000 distinct CDR3 sequences, around 94% detected once. Sequenced material: CD8+ T cells from PBMCs. The receptors derive from a human donor with Susac syndrome.

The chain employs TRBV28 and TRBJ2-7; D may be TRBD2 (6 bases). V was clipped by 11 bases and J by 5 bases, with 19 bases between them. The germline V gene has CDR1 MDHEN and CDR2 SYDVKM. The CDR3 is 13 residues long. CDR3 protein: CAAKAGGTHEQYF. The CDR3 DNA follows: TGTGCCGCAAAGGCCGGGGGAACCCACGAGCAGTACTTC.

This clonotype is a singleton in its sample. This chain links TRBV6-5 with TRBJ2-7; 9 bases agree with TRBD2. The germline V gene encodes CDR1 MNHEY and CDR2 SVGAGI. The V gene end was trimmed by 5 bases and the J gene end by 4 bases; junction bases not matched to a gene: 3. This CDR3 spans 13 amino acids. CDR3 region: CASSPSGGYEQYF. DNA for the CDR3: TGTGCCAGCAGTCCAAGCGGGGGGTACGAGCAGTACTTC.

The chain carries TRBV30 and TRBJ1-6, with 7 positions matching TRBD1. CDR1 GTSNPN and CDR2 SVGIG come from the germline V gene (reference sequence). The length of the CDR3 is 11 residues. The V and J ends lost 5 bases and 10 bases, in that order; junction bases with no gene match: 2. CDR3 sequence: CAWSGGSPLHF. The DNA of the CDR3 is TGTGCCTGGTCAGGGGGATCACCCCTCCACTTT.

The genes are TRBV14 and TRBJ2-3; no clear D gene. V shed 3 bases and J shed 0 bases, with 16 bases lying between them. The germline gives CDR1 SGHDN, CDR2 FVKESK. The CDR3 extends over 17 amino acids. The CDR3 DNA follows: TGTGCCAGCAGCCATCTTGGTCAGAGAAGGAGCACAGATACGCAGTATTTT. It codes for CASSHLGQRRSTDTQYF.

V and J are TRBV15 and TRBJ2-2; the D is unclear. V lost 1 base to trimming and J lost 2 bases, with 8 bases between them. CDR1 is LNHNV and CDR2 is YYDKDF in the germline V gene (reference sequence). This CDR3 has 15 amino acids. DNA for the CDR3: TGTGCCACCAGCAGAGTCCCAGATAACACCGGGGAGCTGTTTTTT. It translates to CATSRVPDNTGELFF.

The chain uses TRBV14 and TRBJ2-7, with TRBD1 identical over 11 bases. Germline CDR1 SGHDN, CDR2 FVKESK. After removal of 2 bases from V and 4 bases from J, the junction contained 1 base not matched to a gene. CDR3 length: 14 residues. The CDR3: CASSQWDRGYEQYF. CDR3 coding DNA: TGTGCCAGCAGCCAATGGGACAGGGGGTACGAGCAGTACTTC.